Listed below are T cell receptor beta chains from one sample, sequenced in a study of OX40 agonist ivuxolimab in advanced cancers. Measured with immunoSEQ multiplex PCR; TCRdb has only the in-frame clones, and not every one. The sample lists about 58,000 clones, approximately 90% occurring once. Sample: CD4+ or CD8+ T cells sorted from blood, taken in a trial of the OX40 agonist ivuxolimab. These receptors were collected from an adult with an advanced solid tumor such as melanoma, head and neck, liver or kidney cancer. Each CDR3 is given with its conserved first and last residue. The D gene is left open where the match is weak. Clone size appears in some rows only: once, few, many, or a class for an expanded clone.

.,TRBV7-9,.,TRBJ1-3,CASSSGQAGGNTIYF,TGTGCCAGCAGCTCTGGCCAAGCGGGTGGAAACACCATATATTTT
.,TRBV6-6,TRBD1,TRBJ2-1,CASSSRQGGHNEQFF,TGTGCCAGCAGCTCCCGACAGGGTGGCCACAATGAGCAGTTCTTC
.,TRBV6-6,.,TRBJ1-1,CASTYRRDLEAFF,TGTGCCAGCACGTACCGCCGAGACCTTGAAGCTTTCTTT
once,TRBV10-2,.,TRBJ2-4,CASSHPGGSKNIQYF,TGCGCCAGCAGTCACCCAGGGGGGAGCAAAAACATTCAGTACTTC
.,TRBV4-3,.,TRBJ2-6,CASSQGVSVPLGSGANVLTF,TGCGCCAGCAGCCAAGGCGTCTCAGTCCCGCTGGGCTCTGGGGCCAACGTCCTGACTTTC
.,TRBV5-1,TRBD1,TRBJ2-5,CASSIGQDQETQYF,TGCGCCAGCAGCATAGGACAGGACCAAGAGACCCAGTACTTC
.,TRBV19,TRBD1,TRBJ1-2,CASSRDRDVYGYTF,TGTGCCAGTAGTAGGGACAGGGATGTCTATGGCTACACCTTC
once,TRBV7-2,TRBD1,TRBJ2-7,CASSRTGVHEQYF,TGTGCCAGCAGCCGGACAGGTGTCCACGAGCAGTACTTC
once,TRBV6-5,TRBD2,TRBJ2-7,CASSSGGSYEQYF,TGTGCCAGCAGTAGCGGGGGGTCCTACGAGCAGTACTTC
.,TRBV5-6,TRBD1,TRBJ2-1,CVRQGAINEQFF,TGTGTCCGACAGGGGGCGATCAATGAGCAGTTCTTC
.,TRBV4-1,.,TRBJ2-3,CASSPRDSKGDTQYF,TGCGCCAGCAGCCCCCGGGACTCAAAGGGGGATACGCAGTATTTT
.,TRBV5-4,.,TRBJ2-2,CASSPGQTGELFF,TGTGCCAGCAGCCCCGGACAGACCGGGGAGCTGTTTTTT
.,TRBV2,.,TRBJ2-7,CASSEGDYEQYF,TGTGCCAGCAGTGAAGGCGACTACGAGCAGTACTTC
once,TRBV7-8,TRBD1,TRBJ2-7,CASSWGQVLYYEQYF,TGTGCCAGCAGCTGGGGACAGGTTCTGTACTACGAGCAGTACTTC
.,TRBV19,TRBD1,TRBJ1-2,CASSFSIGQDVYGYTF,TGTGCCAGTAGCTTCTCAATAGGACAGGACGTCTATGGCTACACCTTC
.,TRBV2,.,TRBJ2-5,CASSVRGDQETQYF,TGTGCCAGCAGTGTTCGTGGGGACCAAGAGACCCAGTACTTC
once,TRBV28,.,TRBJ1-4,CASSLYLEKLFF,TGTGCCAGCAGTTTATACCTAGAAAAACTGTTTTTT
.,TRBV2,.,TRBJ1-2,CASSLQGGASYTF,TGTGCCAGCAGTCTACAGGGAGGGGCTAGCTACACCTTC
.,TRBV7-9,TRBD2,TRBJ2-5,CASSFAGEETQYF,TGTGCCAGCAGCTTTGCGGGGGAAGAGACCCAGTACTTC
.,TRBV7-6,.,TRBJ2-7,CASSKDSYEQYF,TGTGCCAGCAGCAAAGACAGCTACGAGCAGTACTTC
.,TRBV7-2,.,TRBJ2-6,CASSSSATGANVLTF,TGTGCCAGCAGTTCCTCCGCCACCGGGGCCAACGTCCTGACTTTC
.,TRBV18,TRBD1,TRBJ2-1,CASSPGTGDNEQFF,TGTGCCAGCTCACCCGGGACAGGGGACAATGAGCAGTTCTTC
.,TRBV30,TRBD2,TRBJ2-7,CACSQLANEQYF,TGTGCCTGCTCCCAACTAGCGAACGAGCAGTACTTC
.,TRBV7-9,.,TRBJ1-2,CATPKGVDAYGYTF,TGTGCCACCCCCAAAGGTGTGGATGCCTATGGCTACACCTTC
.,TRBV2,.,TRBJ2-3,CASSESQADTQYF,TGTGCCAGCAGTGAATCCCAGGCAGATACGCAGTATTTT
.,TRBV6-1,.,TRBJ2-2,CASSELASGAITGELFF,TGTGCCAGCAGTGAACTGGCCTCAGGGGCGATCACCGGGGAGCTGTTTTTT
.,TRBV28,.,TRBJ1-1,CASSSPGQINTEAFF,TGTGCCAGCAGTTCTCCGGGACAAATAAACACTGAAGCTTTCTTT
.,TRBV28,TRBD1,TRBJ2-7,CASSLTGLPYEQYF,TGTGCCAGCAGTTTGACAGGGCTTCCCTACGAGCAGTACTTC
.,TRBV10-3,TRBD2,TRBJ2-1,CAISALASGRGYNEQFF,TGTGCCATCAGTGCCCTGGCGAGCGGGAGGGGTTACAATGAGCAGTTCTTC
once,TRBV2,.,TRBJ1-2,CASTVREGSNYGYTF,TGTGCCAGCACCGTAAGGGAAGGATCTAACTATGGCTACACCTTC
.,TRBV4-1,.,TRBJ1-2,CASSQAVAGAGYTF,TGCGCCAGCAGCCAAGCGGTGGCGGGGGCTGGCTACACCTTC
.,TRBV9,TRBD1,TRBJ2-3,CASSVGVTGSTDTQYF,TGTGCCAGCAGCGTAGGGGTGACAGGGTCCACAGATACGCAGTATTTT
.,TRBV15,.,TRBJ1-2,CATSDHPGIDYGYTF,TGTGCCACCAGCGACCACCCGGGGATTGACTATGGCTACACCTTC
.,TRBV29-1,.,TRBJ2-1,CSAGVSGGYNEQFF,TGCAGCGCCGGGGTTAGTGGGGGCTACAATGAGCAGTTCTTC
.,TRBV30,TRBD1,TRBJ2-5,CAWSAQGAFGTQYF,TGTGCCTGGAGTGCTCAGGGGGCGTTTGGGACCCAGTACTTC